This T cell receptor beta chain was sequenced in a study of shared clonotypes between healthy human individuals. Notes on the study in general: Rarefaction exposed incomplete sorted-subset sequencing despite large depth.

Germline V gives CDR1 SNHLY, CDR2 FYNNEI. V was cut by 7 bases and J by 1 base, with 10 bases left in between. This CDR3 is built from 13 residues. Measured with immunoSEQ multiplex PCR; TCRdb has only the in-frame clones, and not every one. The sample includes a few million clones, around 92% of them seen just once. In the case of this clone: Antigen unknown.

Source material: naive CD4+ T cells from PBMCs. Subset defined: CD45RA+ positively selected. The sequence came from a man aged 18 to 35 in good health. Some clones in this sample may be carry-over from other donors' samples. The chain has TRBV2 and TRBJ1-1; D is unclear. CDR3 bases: TGTGCCAGCAAAGAGTCACGGAACACTGAAGCTTTCTTT. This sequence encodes CASKESRNTEAFF. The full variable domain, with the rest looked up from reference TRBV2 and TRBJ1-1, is EPEVTQTPSHQVTQMGQEVILRCVPISNHLYFYWYRQILGQKVEFLVSFYNNEISEKSEIFDDQFSVERPDGSNFTLKIRSTKLEDSAMYFCASKESRNTEAFFGQGTRLTVV.